The T cell receptor beta chain described here comes from a study of regulatory T cells in long-lasting Graves disease (dated by TCRdb to the early 2020s). About the investigation overall: In the newly diagnosed Graves' disease group, patients had been taking antithyroid drugs for less than 3 months. Peripheral blood TCR sequencing and RNA sequencing compared persistent Graves' disease patients with newly diagnosed Graves' disease patients. The study was registered as a clinical trial and conducted in China. A total of about 33 samples underwent TCR sequencing: about 13 from persistent and around 20 from newly diagnosed Graves' disease patients.

This clonotype appeared a single time. The clone's antigen remains unknown. Base qualities are not recorded, but no much larger clone differs from it by a single base. A lone read offers only weak evidence. Libraries were constructed by multiplex PCR. TCRdb names Illumina HiSeq 4000 as the instrument used. iRepertoire HTBI primers and Arm-PCR amplification of CDR3 regions were used to construct TCR beta libraries. PCR products were gel purified before sequencing. The original pipeline was this. A total of roughly 67 TRBV and 14 TRBJ segments were identified across samples and were used for gene usage analysis of CDR3 amino acid clonotypes. COPE and FqMerger were used to merge the filtered high-quality paired reads into contigs. BLAST was used to align contigs to IMGT TRBV, TRBD and TRBJ reference genes, and CDR3 was defined according to IMGT. Any clonotype with a frequency above 0.1% was classified as a highly expanded clone. Shannon entropy served as the measure of repertoire diversity, while the Gini coefficient captured V-J evenness. A clonotype was considered public if more than one individual shared it. TCRdb reprocessed the public reads (quality trimming at Q25 with fastp, clone calling with MiXCR) and kept in-frame beta chains. Rows are unified per CDR3 protein, each entry keeping the most common DNA and genes. Clone size and V and J calls follow TCRdb, not the original study. The sample has 550,000 to 600,000 distinct CDR3 sequences on record, about 15% of them singletons. Around 12% of the sample goes to the ten largest clones.

The sample's time point label, decoded: newly diagnosed GD, antithyroid drugs for less than 3 months. For both TCR sequencing and RNA sequencing, RNA was extracted from PBMCs in TRIzol. The diagnosis of Graves' disease followed American Thyroid Association guidelines. Recruitment of patients was carried out at an endocrinology department in Xi'an, China. Each patient gave roughly 10 milliliters of peripheral blood, collected in an EDTA anticoagulant tube. Ficoll Paque Plus density gradient separation was used to isolate PBMCs, and no additional T cell sorting was done. An Agilent 2100 Bioanalyzer and agarose gel were used to assess RNA quality, and a NanoDrop 2000 was used to measure RNA concentration. General findings and caveats noted by the study authors: More public clonotypes were shared among persistent patients (2,741) than among newly diagnosed patients (roughly 960). Sequencing and analysis were restricted to the TCR beta chain. As a limitation, the authors acknowledged that the small sample size may reduce accuracy. Compared with newly diagnosed patients, persistent Graves' disease patients had lower TCR Shannon entropy and fewer highly expanded clones, which suggests clonal expansion. Persistent disease showed preferential use of TRBV28, TRBJ1-2 and TRBJ2-5, whereas newly diagnosed disease favored TRBV20-1 and TRBJ2-1. Because the primary lesion, thyroid tissue, could not be accessed, the study looked at peripheral blood alone.

The CDR3 starts with the cysteine, ends with the phenylalanine, and has 13 residues. Only the CDR3 DNA is retained, 39 bases long and in frame from the first base. The germline V gene (reference sequence) supplies CDR1 GTSNPN and CDR2 SVGIG. In addition, the sample was reused for a study of T cells in Graves' hyperthyroidism and ophthalmopathy. According to the second study: Stable Graves' hyperthyroidism was defined as no progression to ophthalmopathy during 18 months of follow-up. Hyperthyroidism patients were newly diagnosed, with disease duration under 2 months, and aged 18 to 65 years. The study excluded patients with uncontrolled infections, other autoimmune diseases, pregnancy or lactation. Diagnoses were based on clinical symptoms, serum thyroxine and TRAb, thyroid ultrasound and orbital computed tomography. A first-round RT-PCR of the TCR CDR3 used the HTBI primer set with the Qiagen OneStep RT-PCR kit. Blood samples also contained most of the expanded thyroid clonotypes (frequency above 0.001), which suggests that blood repertoires may reflect thyroid immune responses. A 13 V-J signature model separated ophthalmopathy from stable hyperthyroidism, with approximately 87% sensitivity and roughly 84% specificity in cross-validation and 80%/75% in testing. In validation, progression to ophthalmopathy was predicted by the model with around 71% sensitivity and under 85% specificity, a median of about 6 months before onset. TCR V-J signatures able to tell the groups apart were searched for in a discovery cohort of approximately 95 patients, of whom 43 had Graves' ophthalmopathy and 57 had stable Graves' hyperthyroidism. Prospective prediction of ophthalmopathy was tested in an independent validation cohort of fewer than 20 hyperthyroidism patients and around 16 patients who later progressed to ophthalmopathy. For training and testing, the roughly 93 patients in the discovery cohort were randomly divided in a 7:3 ratio. Thyroid tissue and blood T-cell repertoires from about six Graves' hyperthyroidism patients were also compared in the study. After blood sampling, hyperthyroidism patients were treated with methimazole at a starting dose of 30 mg daily, and ophthalmopathy patients were treated with high-dose intravenous methylprednisolone. Libraries were constructed in a second round of multiplex PCR, after which size selection and purification were performed. Sequencing of the libraries was done on an Illumina HiSeq2000 using paired-end 100 bp reads. Raw data were processed with SOAPnuke, discarding reads with adapters, uncalled bases, mean Phred below 15, or no exact constant-primer or identifier match. High-quality paired reads were merged using COPE v1.2.5, and each unique nucleotide sequence was defined as a clonotype. MiTCR v1.1 was used to align the clonotypes against IMGT TRBV, TRBD and TRBJ reference segments. The analysis included only V-J combinations with a frequency above 0.0001, which together covered 99% to 99.2% of the repertoires. A TCS score was defined as the ratio of F50 (clonal expansion) to E x V (chaos), with BLOSUM62-based TCRdist applied between CDR3 peptides within each V-J. Welch's t-statistics and random forest reduced some 510 V-J features to 10 to 15, which were used in a naive Bayes classifier (R e1071). Sample size was not statistically predetermined, and blinding of investigators to group allocation was not performed. TCR Vbeta CDR3 sequencing of 140 or so peripheral blood samples (over 40 ophthalmopathy, about 75 hyperthyroidism and approximately 17 progressor patients) is reported in the paper.

Source: peripheral blood mononuclear cells (PBMCs), taken at new diagnosis, from a patient treated with antithyroid drugs. Recombination connected TRBV30 to TRBJ1-3, with the D gene too uncertain to name. The sequence was collected from a man younger than 30 with Graves disease. Donor details come from another sample of the same person, matched by shared clones. This receptor has the CDR3 CGVQRSSGNTIYF. The nucleotides are TGTGGCGTACAACGGTCCTCTGGAAACACCATATATTTT.